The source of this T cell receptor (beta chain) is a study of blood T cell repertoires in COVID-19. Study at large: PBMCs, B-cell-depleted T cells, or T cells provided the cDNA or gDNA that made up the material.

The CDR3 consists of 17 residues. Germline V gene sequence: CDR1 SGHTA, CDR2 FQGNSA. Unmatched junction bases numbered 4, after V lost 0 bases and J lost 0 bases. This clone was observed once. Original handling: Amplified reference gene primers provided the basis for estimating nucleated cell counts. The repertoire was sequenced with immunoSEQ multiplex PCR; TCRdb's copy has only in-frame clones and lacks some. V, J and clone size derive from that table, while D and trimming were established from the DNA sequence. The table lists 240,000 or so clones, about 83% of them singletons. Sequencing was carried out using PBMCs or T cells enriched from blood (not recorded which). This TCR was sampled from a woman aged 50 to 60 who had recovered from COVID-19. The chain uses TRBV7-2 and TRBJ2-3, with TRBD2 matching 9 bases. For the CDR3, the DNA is TGTGCCAGCAGCTTAGCGGGTAGCGGGGGAAGCACAGATACGCAGTATTTT. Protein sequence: CASSLAGSGGSTDTQYF.